These 25 T cell receptor beta chains originate from one sample sequenced in a study of cytomegalovirus exposure and HLA in healthy donors. The PCR had 60 Vbeta and 13 Jbeta primers. Using immunoSEQ multiplex PCR, the repertoire was profiled, and TCRdb retains in-frame clones only, with some absent. The sample consists of roughly 71,000 clones, 62% of them appearing once. The sample consisted of PBMCs. The source of these receptors is a man aged 25-45 years in good health and CMV-seronegative.

The chain couples TRBV6-6 to TRBJ1-3, with unresolved D. V dropped 3 bases and J dropped 1 base, with 7 bases sitting between them. The germline gives CDR1 MNHNY, CDR2 SVGAGI (reference sequence). The CDR3 is 14 residues long. CDR3 loop: CASSYLQSGNTIYF. In nucleotides, the CDR3 is TGTGCCAGCAGTTATTTGCAGTCTGGAAACACCATATATTTT.

The rearrangement joins TRBV7-2 to TRBJ2-7; 11 nucleotides line up with TRBD2. Germline values: CDR1 SGHTA, CDR2 FQGNSA. V lost 2 bases to trimming and J lost 2 bases; unmatched junction nucleotides: 5. CDR3 length equals 16 residues. The CDR3 DNA follows: TGTGCCAGCAGCTTAATGGTAGCGGGGGGGCCCTACGAGCAGTACTTC. Translating it yields CASSLMVAGGPYEQYF.

The chain carries TRBV18 and TRBJ2-1, with TRBD1 matching over 7 bases. With V trimmed by 3 bases and J by 6 bases, 8 bases remained unmatched. The CDR3 totals 15 residues. Germline lookup yields CDR1 KGHSH and CDR2 LQKENI. CDR3 sequence: CASSPTRQGSNEQFF. In nucleotides, the CDR3 is TGTGCCAGCTCACCGACCCGACAGGGCAGCAATGAGCAGTTCTTC. The full variable domain, its missing parts supplied by reference TRBV18 and TRBJ2-1, is NAGVMQNPRHLVRRRGQEARLRCSPMKGHSHVYWYRQLPEEGLKFMVYLQKENIIDESGMPKERFSAEFPKEGPSILRIQQVVRGDSAAYFCASSPTRQGSNEQFFGPGTRLTVL.

This clone came up a few times. The chain couples TRBV5-4 to TRBJ2-7, with D perhaps matching TRBD2 (5 bases). From germline, CDR1 is SGHNT and CDR2 YYREEE (reference sequence). Deletions cut 2 bases from V and 6 bases from J, with 9 bases between. The CDR3 length is 12 residues. CDR3 protein: CASSFGGVEQYF. DNA for the CDR3: TGTGCCAGCAGCTTTGGAGGAGTCGAGCAGTACTTC.

V gene TRBV2 combines with J gene TRBJ2-7; 8 bases fit TRBD1. Germline CDR1 SNHLY, CDR2 FYNNEI. The V segment lost 10 bases and the J segment 2 bases; nucleotides outside the gene matches: 4. The CDR3 consists of 12 residues. The CDR3 sequence is CAIGQGTYEQYF. CDR3 DNA: TGTGCCATCGGACAGGGTACCTACGAGCAGTACTTC.

This clone was counted a single time. The chain carries TRBV7-3 and TRBJ2-2, with no clear D. Germline lookup yields CDR1 SGHTA and CDR2 FQGTGA. The CDR3 length is 13 residues. V was pared by 6 bases and J by 2 bases, with 7 bases between. CDR3 in DNA: TGTGCCAGCAGTCTAGACAACACCGGGGAGCTGTTTTTT. Its protein is CASSLDNTGELFF.

In regard to this clone: The germline gene is not matched at one end of the junction; a read error may be the cause. The chain combines TRBV28 with TRBJ2-7, with 14 bases that match TRBD2. Germline lookup yields CDR1 MDHEN and CDR2 SYDVKM. The CDR3 runs 12 residues. The CDR3 sequence: CASRGLAGVLGF. CDR3 in DNA: TGTGCCAGCAGGGGACTAGCGGGGGTCCTGGGCTTC.

This clone appeared a few times. The chain carries TRBV9 and TRBJ1-6; D possibly corresponds to TRBD1 (6 bases). The germline CDR1 and CDR2 sequences are SGDLS and YYNGEE. CDR3 length: 16 amino acids. V lost 4 bases and J 7 bases, leaving 18 bases between the germline ends. This CDR3 is CASSPQLGAKNSPLHF. For the CDR3, the DNA is TGTGCCAGCAGCCCTCAACTGGGGGCGAAAAATTCACCCCTCCACTTT.

This clone was observed a few times. The chain recombines TRBV25-1 with TRBJ1-4, with D uncertain. The V gene's germline CDR1 is MGHDK and CDR2 SYGVNS. V gave up 4 bases and J gave up 7 bases, with 4 bases separating them. This CDR3 is 11 amino acids long. In nucleotides, the CDR3 is TGTGCCAGCAGTGCGTCTGAAAAACTGTTTTTT. The encoded protein is CASSASEKLFF. The whole variable domain, remainder taken from reference TRBV25-1 and TRBJ1-4, is EADIYQTPRYLVIGTGKKITLECSQTMGHDKMYWYQQDPGMELHLIHYSYGVNSTEKGDLSSESTVSRIRTEHFPLTLESARPSHTSQYLCASSASEKLFFGSGTQLSVL.

This chain links TRBV11-3 with TRBJ1-6, with unresolved D. The CDR3 has 13 amino acids. Germline lookup yields CDR1 SGHNT and CDR2 YENEEA. Trimming cost V 1 base and J 10 bases, with 8 bases left between them. The CDR3 DNA sequence: TGTGCCAGCAGCTTAGGTGCGCTATCACCCCTCCACTTT. Its translation is CASSLGALSPLHF.

This clone was detected a few times. The CDR3 does not close with the conserved phenylalanine or tryptophan, likely indicating a read error. It is unclear where the CDR3 begins or ends on the DNA, so no DNA is shown, and the CDR3 is as TCRdb lists it. This chain links TRBV5-6 with TRBJ1-4; TRBD1, the table's D call, was not compared with the DNA. The CDR3 has 10 residues if both end residues are counted. The germline CDR1 and CDR2 sequences are SGHDT and YYEEEE. CDR3 in amino acids: CASSLAAGVC.

V usage is TRBV28 and J usage is TRBJ1-2; no reliable D call. Trimming removed 2 bases from V and 6 bases from J, with 13 bases in between. There are 14 residues in the CDR3. Germline assignment: CDR1 MDHEN and CDR2 SYDVKM. DNA of the CDR3: TGTGCCAGCAGTTTACTTGGCCGCAACCATGGCTACACCTTC. Its translation is CASSLLGRNHGYTF.

This clone was recorded only once. The gene calls are TRBV4-1 and TRBJ1-1, with 7 bases fitting TRBD1. With V trimmed by 1 base and J by 0 bases, 5 bases remained unmatched. The germline gives CDR1 MGHRA, CDR2 YSYEKL. The CDR3 is made up of 16 amino acids. The CDR3 nucleotides read TGCGCCAGCAGCCAAGTGGGACAGTCCATGAACACTGAAGCTTTCTTT. Translated, it gives CASSQVGQSMNTEAFF.

This chain links TRBV7-8 with TRBJ1-1; TRBD1 aligns across 8 bases. With 0 bases clipped from V and 4 bases from J, the junction kept 4 bases outside the gene matches. CDR3 length: 15 amino acids. Germline CDR1 reads SGHVS; CDR2 reads FQNEAQ. CDR3 region: CASSLASRGPTEAFF. CDR3 bases: TGTGCCAGCAGCTTAGCGTCCAGGGGGCCCACTGAAGCTTTCTTT. Complete variable domain (other parts from reference TRBV7-8 and TRBJ1-1): GAGVSQSPRYKVAKRGQDVALRCDPISGHVSLFWYQQALGQGPEFLTYFQNEAQLDKSGLPSDRFFAERPEGSVSTLKIQRTQQEDSAVYLCASSLASRGPTEAFFGQGTRLTVV.

This clone came up once. The chain carries TRBV6-1 and TRBJ1-5; 8 positions agree with TRBD1. Germline-derived CDR1 and CDR2 are MNHNS and SASEGT. Trimming cost V 6 bases and J 3 bases; bases outside gene matches: 4. The CDR3 consists of 14 residues. The CDR3 DNA follows: TGTGCCAGCAGGGGGACAGGTTCCAATCAGCCCCAGCATTTT. Amino acids: CASRGTGSNQPQHF.

The chain joins TRBV10-1 to TRBJ2-5; D gene uncertain. The CDR3 is 12 residues long. V was clipped by 7 bases and J by 1 base, with 7 bases between them. Germline values: CDR1 WNHNN, CDR2 SYGVQD (reference sequence). The CDR3 is CASTPSQETQYF. The CDR3 nucleotides read TGCGCCAGCACCCCGAGCCAAGAGACCCAGTACTTC.

In DNA form, the CDR3 reads TGTGCCTGGCGTAGGGGCCTTCCTAGGGGTAGGGAGGCCTATCCCAGCTCCTACAATGAGCAGTTCTTC. Its translation: CAWRRGLPRGREAYPSSYNEQFF. The chain carries TRBV30 and TRBJ2-1; D might be TRBD2 (6 bases). V was pared by 5 bases and J by 0 bases, with 38 bases between. The germline gives CDR1 GTSNPN, CDR2 SVGIG (reference sequence). The CDR3 runs 23 residues.

This clone has more than one count but fewer than ten. This rearrangement joins TRBV5-1 to TRBJ2-1; the D is unclear. The V gene's germline CDR1 is SGHRS and CDR2 YFSETQ. The CDR3 sequence is 15 residues long. V gave up 0 bases and J gave up 0 bases, with 7 bases separating them. CDR3 in DNA: TGCGCCAGCAGCTTGGAATATCGCTCCTACAATGAGCAGTTCTTC. Translated, it gives CASSLEYRSYNEQFF.

This clone has more than one count but fewer than ten. V is TRBV6-5 and J is TRBJ2-7, with a weak D call TRBD1 (5 bases). Germline V lookup: CDR1 MNHEY, CDR2 SVGAGI. The CDR3 length is 14 residues. Trimming removed 2 bases at V and 3 bases at J, with 11 bases between. The CDR3 nucleotides are TGTGCCAGCAGTTACGTGGCAGGGTTCTACGAGCAGTACTTC. Encoded protein: CASSYVAGFYEQYF.

The CDR3 region is CASSLDEGALFYGYTF. For the CDR3, the DNA is TGTGCCAGCAGCTTGGACGAAGGGGCCCTTTTCTATGGCTACACCTTC. The J gene is TRBJ1-2, the V gene TRBV5-6; D might be TRBD1 (5 bases). CDR3 length equals 16 residues. V gave up 0 bases and J gave up 4 bases, with 16 bases separating them. Germline lookup yields CDR1 SGHDT and CDR2 YYEEEE.

This clone occurred a few times. J is TRBJ2-5 and V is TRBV7-6, with 9 bases lining up with TRBD1. The CDR3 covers 14 residues. From germline, CDR1 is SGHVS and CDR2 FNYEAQ. Unmatched junction bases numbered 3, after V lost 5 bases and J lost 2 bases. The CDR3 nucleotides are TGTGCCAGCAGCCAGGACAGGGGACAAGAGACCCAGTACTTC. It codes for CASSQDRGQETQYF.

This chain links TRBV6-1 with TRBJ2-1; D unresolved. The CDR3 is made up of 12 amino acids. V was pared by 2 bases and J by 10 bases, with 9 bases between. CDR1 and CDR2 (germline): MNHNS, SASEGT. The CDR3 spells CASSEFAREQFF. CDR3 nucleotides: TGTGCCAGCAGTGAATTTGCCAGGGAGCAGTTCTTC.

The CDR3 nucleotides read TGTGCCAGCAGTGAAACAGGGGGCAGACAGCCCCAGCATTTT. It specifies CASSETGGRQPQHF. The chain employs TRBV6-1 and TRBJ1-5; 9 bases fit TRBD1. The V gene end was trimmed by 2 bases and the J gene end by 7 bases; junction bases not matched to a gene: 3. CDR3 length equals 14 residues. Germline V lookup: CDR1 MNHNS, CDR2 SASEGT.

This clone occurred a few times. V and J are TRBV29-1 and TRBJ1-1, with a tentative D call TRBD1 (6 bases). Germline CDR1 SQVTM, CDR2 ANQGSEA. V was shortened by 6 bases and J by 0 bases, with 14 bases between the two germline ends. The CDR3 spans 14 residues. CDR3 sequence: CSVAFAGVNTEAFF. In DNA, the CDR3 is TGCAGCGTCGCTTTCGCAGGGGTGAACACTGAAGCTTTCTTT.

This chain connects TRBV5-1 to TRBJ2-7, with 11 bases fitting TRBD2. V dropped 0 bases and J dropped 6; count of bases not matched to a gene: 2. The CDR3 consists of 14 residues. CDR1 and CDR2 (germline): SGHRS, YFSETQ. The CDR3 sequence is CASSLVAGGGEQYF. For the CDR3, the DNA is TGCGCCAGCAGCTTGGTAGCGGGGGGGGGCGAGCAGTACTTC. The complete variable domain, with remaining parts taken from reference TRBV5-1 and TRBJ2-7, reads KAGVTQTPRYLIKTRGQQVTLSCSPISGHRSVSWYQQTPGQGLQFLFEYFSETQRNKGNFPGRFSGRQFSNSRSEMNVSTLELGDSALYLCASSLVAGGGEQYFGPGTRLTVT.